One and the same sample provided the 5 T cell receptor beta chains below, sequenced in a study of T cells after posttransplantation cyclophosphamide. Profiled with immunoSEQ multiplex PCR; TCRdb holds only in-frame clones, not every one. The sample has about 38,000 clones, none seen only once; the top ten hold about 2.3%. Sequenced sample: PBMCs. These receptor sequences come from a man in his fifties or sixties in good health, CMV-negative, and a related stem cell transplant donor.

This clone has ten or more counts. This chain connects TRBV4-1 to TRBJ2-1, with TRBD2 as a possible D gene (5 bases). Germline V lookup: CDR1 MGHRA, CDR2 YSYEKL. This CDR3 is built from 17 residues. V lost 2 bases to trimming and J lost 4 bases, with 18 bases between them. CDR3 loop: CASSQLADPPRYNEQFF. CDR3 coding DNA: TGCGCCAGCAGCCAACTAGCCGACCCACCCCGATACAATGAGCAGTTCTTC.

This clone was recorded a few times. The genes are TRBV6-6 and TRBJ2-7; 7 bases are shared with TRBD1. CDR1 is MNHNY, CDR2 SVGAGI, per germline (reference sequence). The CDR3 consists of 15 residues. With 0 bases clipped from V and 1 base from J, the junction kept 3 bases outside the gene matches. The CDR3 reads CASSYSMTGSYEQYF. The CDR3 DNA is TGTGCCAGCAGTTACTCAATGACAGGGTCCTACGAGCAGTACTTC.

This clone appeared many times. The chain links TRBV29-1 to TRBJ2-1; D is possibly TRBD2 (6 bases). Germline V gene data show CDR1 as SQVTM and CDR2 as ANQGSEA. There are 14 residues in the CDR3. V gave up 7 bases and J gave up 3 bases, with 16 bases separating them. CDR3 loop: CSAEGRGFYNEQFF. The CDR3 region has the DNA TGCAGCGCGGAGGGACGGGGCTTCTACAATGAGCAGTTCTTC.

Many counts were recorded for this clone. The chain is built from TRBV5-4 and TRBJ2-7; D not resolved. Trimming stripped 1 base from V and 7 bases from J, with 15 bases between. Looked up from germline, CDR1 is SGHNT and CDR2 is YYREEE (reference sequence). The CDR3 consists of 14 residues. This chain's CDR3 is CASSLRATFEEQYF. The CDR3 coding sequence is TGTGCCAGCAGCTTGCGTGCCACGTTTGAGGAGCAGTACTTC.

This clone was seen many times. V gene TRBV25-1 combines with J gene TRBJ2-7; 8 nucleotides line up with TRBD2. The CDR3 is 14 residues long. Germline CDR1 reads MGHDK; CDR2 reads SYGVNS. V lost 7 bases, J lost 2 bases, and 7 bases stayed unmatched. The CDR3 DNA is TGTGCCAGCAATCTAGCGGGTGGCGCCTACGAGCAGTACTTC. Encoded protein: CASNLAGGAYEQYF.